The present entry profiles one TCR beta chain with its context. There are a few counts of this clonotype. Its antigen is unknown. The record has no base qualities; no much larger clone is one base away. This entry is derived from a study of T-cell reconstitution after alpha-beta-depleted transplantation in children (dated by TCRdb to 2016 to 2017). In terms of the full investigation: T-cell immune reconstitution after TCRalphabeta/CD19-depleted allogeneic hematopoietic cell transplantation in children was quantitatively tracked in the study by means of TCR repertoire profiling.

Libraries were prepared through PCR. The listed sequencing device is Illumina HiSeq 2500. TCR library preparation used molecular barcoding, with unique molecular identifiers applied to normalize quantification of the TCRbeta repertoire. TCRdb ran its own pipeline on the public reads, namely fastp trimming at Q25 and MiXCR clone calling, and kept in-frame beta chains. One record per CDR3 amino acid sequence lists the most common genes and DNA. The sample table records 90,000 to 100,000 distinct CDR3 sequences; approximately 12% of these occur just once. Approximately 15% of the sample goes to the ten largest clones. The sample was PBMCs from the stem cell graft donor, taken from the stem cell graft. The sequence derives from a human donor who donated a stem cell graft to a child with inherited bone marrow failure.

The CDR3: CSARTAVDPYEQYF. The nucleotides read TGCAGCGCTAGGACGGCAGTCGATCCCTACGAGCAGTACTTC. In this chain, TRBV29-1 is recombined with TRBJ2-7, with the D gene not clear enough to name. CDR1 and CDR2 are drawn from the germline V gene: SQVTM, ANQGSEA. The CDR3 measures 14 amino acids from cysteine to phenylalanine. Of the read, only the CDR3 DNA is kept; its 42 bases are in frame from base 1. The junction carries 18 bases between V and J, which are trimmed by 7 bases and 2 bases respectively.